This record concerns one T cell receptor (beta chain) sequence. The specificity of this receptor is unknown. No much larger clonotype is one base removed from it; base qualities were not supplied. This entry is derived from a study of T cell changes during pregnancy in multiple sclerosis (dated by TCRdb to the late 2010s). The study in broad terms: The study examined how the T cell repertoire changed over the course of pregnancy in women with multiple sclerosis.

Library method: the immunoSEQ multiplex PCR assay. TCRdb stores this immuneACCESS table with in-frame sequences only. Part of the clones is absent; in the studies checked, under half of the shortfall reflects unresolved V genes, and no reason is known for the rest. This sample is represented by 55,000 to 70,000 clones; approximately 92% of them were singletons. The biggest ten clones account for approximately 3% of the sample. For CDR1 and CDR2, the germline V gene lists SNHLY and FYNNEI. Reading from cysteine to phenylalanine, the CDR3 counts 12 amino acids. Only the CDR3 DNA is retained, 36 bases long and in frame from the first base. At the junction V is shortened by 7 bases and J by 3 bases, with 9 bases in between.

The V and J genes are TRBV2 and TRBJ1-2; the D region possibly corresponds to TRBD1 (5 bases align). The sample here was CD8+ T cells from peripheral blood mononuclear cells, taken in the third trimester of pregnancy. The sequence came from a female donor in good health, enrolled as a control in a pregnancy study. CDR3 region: CASKGVHYGYTF. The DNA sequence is TGTGCCAGCAAAGGGGTTCACTATGGCTACACCTTC.